The 10 T cell receptor beta chains below were found in one sample sequenced in a study of T cells in Graves' hyperthyroidism and ophthalmopathy. Amplified TCR beta CDR3 regions derived from RNA transcripts. HTBI primers were used for first-round RT-PCR of the TCR CDR3. MiXCR, applied by TCRdb to the multiplex PCR reads, yields one record per CDR3 protein. The sample holds 610,000 or so distinct CDR3 sequences, under 60% seen once. Sequencing used peripheral blood or thyroid tissue (not recorded which). These receptors all come from a woman between 18 and 29 years old with Graves' hyperthyroidism.

The DNA for the CDR3 is TGCGCCAGCAGCCAAGAACCCCGGCTAGGGAGCTCCTACGAGCAGTACTTC. Its protein is CASSQEPRLGSSYEQYF. This chain links TRBV4-3 with TRBJ2-7; D possibly corresponds to TRBD2 (5 bases). The CDR3 contains 17 residues. Trimming pared 0 bases from V and 0 bases from J, leaving 15 bases between. The germline V gene encodes CDR1 LGHNA and CDR2 YSLEER.

The chain combines TRBV15 with TRBJ2-7; D ambiguous. The germline V gene encodes CDR1 LNHNV and CDR2 YYDKDF (reference sequence). Trimming pared 2 bases from V and 7 bases from J, leaving 18 bases between. This CDR3 spans 15 amino acids. CDR3: CATSRKRQLAFEQYF. The CDR3 region has the DNA TGTGCCACCAGCAGAAAGAGGCAGCTCGCCTTTGAGCAGTACTTC.

This clonotype has at least ten counts. The gene calls are TRBV27 and TRBJ2-7; TRBD2 aligns across 8 bases. Germline CDR1 is MNHEY and CDR2 is SMNVEV (reference sequence). The length of the CDR3 is 14 residues. V lost 5 bases, J lost 3 bases, and 6 bases stayed unmatched. CDR3 sequence (DNA): TGTGCCAGCAGTGCCGGGAGGGGTTACTACGAGCAGTACTTC. This codes for CASSAGRGYYEQYF.

There are many counts of this clonotype. The V gene is TRBV13, the J gene TRBJ1-2; 10 bases are a match to TRBD1. After removal of 5 bases from V and 2 bases from J, the junction contained 5 bases not matched to a gene. The CDR3 consists of 15 residues. Germline CDR1 PRHDT, CDR2 FYEKMQ (reference sequence). CDR3 in amino acids: CASSPRTGGNYGYTF. The DNA for the CDR3 is TGTGCCAGCAGCCCCAGGACAGGGGGAAACTATGGCTACACCTTC. Together with reference TRBV13 and TRBJ1-2, the CDR3 gives the full variable domain: AAGVIQSPRHLIKEKRETATLKCYPIPRHDTVYWYQQGPGQDPQFLISFYEKMQSDKGSIPDRFSAQQFSDYHSELNMSSLELGDSALYFCASSPRTGGNYGYTFGSGTRLTVV.

Details on this clonotype: A much larger clone differs from this one at a single base, so this may be a read error. The rearrangement joins TRBV12-3 or TRBV12-4 to TRBJ2-7; D is perhaps TRBD1 (5 bases). This CDR3 is built from 14 residues. The CDR3: CASSFGDRNYEQCF. CDR3 nucleotide sequence: TGTGCCAGCAGTTTTGGCGACAGAAACTACGAGCAGTGCTTC.

At least ten counts were recorded for this clonotype. The junction departs from germline at one end; a sequencing error may be responsible. For the CDR3, the DNA is TGTGCTAGCAGCTTAGGTAGGAGGCAAGAGACCCAGTACTTC. It translates to CASSLGRRQETQYF. The chain joins TRBV7-6 to TRBJ2-5; TRBD2 might be the D (5 bases). Germline CDR1 reads SGHVS; CDR2 reads FNYEAQ. This CDR3 has 14 residues.

The chain combines TRBV10-3 with TRBJ1-2; possibly TRBD1 for D (5 bases). V dropped 4 bases and J dropped 8 bases, with 26 bases sitting between them. The germline V gene has CDR1 ENHRY and CDR2 SYGVKD. The CDR3 runs to 17 residues. The CDR3 sequence: CAISAYTGGQGVNGYTF. For the CDR3, the DNA is TGTGCCATCAGTGCTTACACCGGAGGGCAGGGAGTTAACGGCTACACCTTC.

This clonotype came up many times. CDR3 in DNA: TGTGCCAGCAGCTTGACCGGGACAGGGGAAACCGGGGAGCTGTTTTTT. This encodes CASSLTGTGETGELFF. This chain connects TRBV7-9 to TRBJ2-2; 10 bases map to TRBD1. Trimming cost V 3 bases and J 5 bases; bases outside gene matches: 6. Per germline, CDR1 SEHNR and CDR2 FQNEAQ (reference sequence). CDR3 length equals 16 residues.

This chain links TRBV20-1 with TRBJ2-7; 8 bases are a match to TRBD2. Germline CDR1 reads DFQATT; CDR2 reads SNEGSKA (reference sequence). Germline trimming cut 1 base from V and 3 bases from J; bases unmatched to any gene: 8. This CDR3 has 15 residues. CDR3 coding DNA: TGCAGTGCTAGAGCCGGTAGCGGGGAAAGCTACGAGCAGTACTTC. It translates to CSARAGSGESYEQYF.

The rearrangement joins TRBV15 to TRBJ1-5, with unresolved D. The CDR3 has 12 amino acids. Germline V CDR1 and CDR2: LNHNV, YYDKDF (reference sequence). The CDR3 loop reads CATREGIQPQHF. The DNA of the CDR3 is TGTGCTACAAGAGAGGGCATTCAGCCCCAGCATTTT.